These 2 T cell receptor beta chains share one sample of origin, sequenced in a study of cytomegalovirus exposure and HLA in healthy donors. The study ran its PCR with 60 Vbeta and 13 Jbeta primers. TCRdb's copy holds only in-frame clones and misses some; the assay was immunoSEQ multiplex PCR. The sample shows about 190,000 clones, roughly 80% of them seen only once. Sequenced material: PBMCs. These receptors originate from a middle-aged man in good health and CMV-seronegative.

In nucleotides, the CDR3 is TGTGCCAGCAGTGAAGTACGCCAGGGGGTCGACACCATATATTTT. Encoded protein: CASSEVRQGVDTIYF. This chain joins TRBV2 and TRBJ1-3, with 7 bases identical to TRBD1. CDR1 and CDR2 (germline): SNHLY, FYNNEI. This CDR3 region has 15 residues. Losses at the gene ends were 1 base for V and 8 bases for J; bases not matched to a gene: 8.

The rearrangement joins TRBV29-1 to TRBJ1-2; a weak D match, TRBD1 (5 bases). The CDR3 length is 13 residues. CDR1 and CDR2 (germline): SQVTM, ANQGSEA. Trimming took off 5 bases at V and 0 bases at J, with 10 bases between the two ends. In DNA form, the CDR3 reads TGCAGCGTTAGTAGGGGCTCTAACTATGGCTACACCTTC. It yields the protein CSVSRGSNYGYTF.